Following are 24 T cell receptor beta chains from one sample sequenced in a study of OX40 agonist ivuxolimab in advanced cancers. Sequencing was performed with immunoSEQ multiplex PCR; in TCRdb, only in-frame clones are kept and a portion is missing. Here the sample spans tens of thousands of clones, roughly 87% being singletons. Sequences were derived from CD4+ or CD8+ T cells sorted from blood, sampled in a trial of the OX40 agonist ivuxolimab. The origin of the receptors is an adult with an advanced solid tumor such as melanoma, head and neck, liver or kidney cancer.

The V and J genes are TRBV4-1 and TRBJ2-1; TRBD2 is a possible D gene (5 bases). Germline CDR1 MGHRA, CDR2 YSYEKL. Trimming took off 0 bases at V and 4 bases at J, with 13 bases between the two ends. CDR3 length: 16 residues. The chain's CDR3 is CASSQDTRGTYNEQFF. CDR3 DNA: TGCGCCAGCAGCCAAGATACACGGGGAACATACAATGAGCAGTTCTTC.

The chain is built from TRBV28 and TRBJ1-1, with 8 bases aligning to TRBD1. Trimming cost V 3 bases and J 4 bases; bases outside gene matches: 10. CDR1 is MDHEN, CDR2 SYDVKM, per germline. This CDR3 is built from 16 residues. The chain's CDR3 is CASSLTGDRPSTEAFF. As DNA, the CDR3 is TGTGCCAGCAGTTTGACCGGGGACAGGCCTAGCACTGAAGCTTTCTTT.

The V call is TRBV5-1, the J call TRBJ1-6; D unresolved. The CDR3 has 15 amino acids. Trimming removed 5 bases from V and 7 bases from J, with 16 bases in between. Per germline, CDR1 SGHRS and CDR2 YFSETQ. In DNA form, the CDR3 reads TGCGCCAGCAGGGCTGAACCGGGAACCAATTCACCCCTCCACTTT. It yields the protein CASRAEPGTNSPLHF.

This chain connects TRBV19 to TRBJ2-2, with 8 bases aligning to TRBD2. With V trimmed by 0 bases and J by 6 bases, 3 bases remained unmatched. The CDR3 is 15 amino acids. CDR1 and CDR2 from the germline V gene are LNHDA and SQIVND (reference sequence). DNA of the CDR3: TGTGCCAGTAGTATAGACGGGACTAGAGCCGGGGAGCTGTTTTTT. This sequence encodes CASSIDGTRAGELFF.

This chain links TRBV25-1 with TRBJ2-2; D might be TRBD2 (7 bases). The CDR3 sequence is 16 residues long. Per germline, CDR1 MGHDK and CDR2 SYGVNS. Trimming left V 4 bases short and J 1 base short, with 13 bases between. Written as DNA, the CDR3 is TGTGCCAGCAGTGCGGCGGGGGCCATGAACACCGGGGAGCTGTTTTTT. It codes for CASSAAGAMNTGELFF.

In DNA form, the CDR3 reads TGCGCCAGCAGCCTAGAAGGAGGGCCCAATCAGCCCCAGCATTTT. It codes for CASSLEGGPNQPQHF. V gene TRBV5-1 combines with J gene TRBJ1-5; D unresolved. The CDR3 contains 15 residues. Germline assignment: CDR1 SGHRS and CDR2 YFSETQ. With 4 bases removed from V and 3 bases from J, the gap between germline ends came to 14 bases.

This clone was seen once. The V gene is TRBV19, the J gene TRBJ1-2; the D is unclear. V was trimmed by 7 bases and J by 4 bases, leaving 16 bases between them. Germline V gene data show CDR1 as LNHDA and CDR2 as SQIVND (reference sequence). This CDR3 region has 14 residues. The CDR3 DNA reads TGTGCCAGTACCTCAAACGGCCCGAGCTATGGCTACACCTTC. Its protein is CASTSNGPSYGYTF.

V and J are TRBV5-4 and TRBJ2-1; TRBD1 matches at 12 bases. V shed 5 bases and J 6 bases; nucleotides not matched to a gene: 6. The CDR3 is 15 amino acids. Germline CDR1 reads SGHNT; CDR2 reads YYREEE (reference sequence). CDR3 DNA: TGTGCCAGCAGACAGGGACAGGGGGCCCCCAATGAGCAGTTCTTC. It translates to CASRQGQGAPNEQFF.

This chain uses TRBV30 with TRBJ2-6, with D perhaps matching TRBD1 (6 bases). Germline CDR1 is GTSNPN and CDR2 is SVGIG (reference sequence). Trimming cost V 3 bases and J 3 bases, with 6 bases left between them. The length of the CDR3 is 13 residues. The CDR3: CAWRTGGANVLTF. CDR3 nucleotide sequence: TGTGCCTGGAGGACAGGTGGGGCCAACGTCCTGACTTTC.

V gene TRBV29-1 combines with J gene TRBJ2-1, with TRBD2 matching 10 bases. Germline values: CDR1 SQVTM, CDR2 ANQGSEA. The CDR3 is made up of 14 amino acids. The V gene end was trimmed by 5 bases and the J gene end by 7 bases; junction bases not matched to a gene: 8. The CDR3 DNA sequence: TGCAGCGTTTCGGTAGCTAGCGGGGGTAATGAGCAGTTCTTC. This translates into CSVSVASGGNEQFF.

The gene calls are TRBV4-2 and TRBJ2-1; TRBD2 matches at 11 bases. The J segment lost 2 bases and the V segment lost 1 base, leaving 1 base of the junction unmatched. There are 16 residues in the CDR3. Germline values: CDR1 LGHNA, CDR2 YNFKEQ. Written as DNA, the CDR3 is TGTGCCAGCAGCCAAGGACTAGCGGGGCCCTACAATGAGCAGTTCTTC. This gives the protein CASSQGLAGPYNEQFF.

The CDR3 DNA sequence: TGTGCCAGCAGTTACTCCGGGGCGAGCTCCTACGAGCAGTACTTC. It yields the protein CASSYSGASSYEQYF. The chain is built from TRBV6-5 and TRBJ2-7, with D perhaps TRBD1 or TRBD2 (5 bases each). V lost 0 bases and J 0 bases, leaving 9 bases between the germline ends. The CDR3 contains 15 residues. In germline, CDR1 is MNHEY, CDR2 SVGAGI.

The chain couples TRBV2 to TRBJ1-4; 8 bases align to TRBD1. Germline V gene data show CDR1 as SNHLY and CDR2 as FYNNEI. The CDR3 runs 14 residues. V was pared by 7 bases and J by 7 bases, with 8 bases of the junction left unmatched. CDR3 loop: CASTQDRDSEKLFF. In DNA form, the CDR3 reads TGTGCCAGCACCCAGGACAGGGACAGTGAAAAACTGTTTTTT.

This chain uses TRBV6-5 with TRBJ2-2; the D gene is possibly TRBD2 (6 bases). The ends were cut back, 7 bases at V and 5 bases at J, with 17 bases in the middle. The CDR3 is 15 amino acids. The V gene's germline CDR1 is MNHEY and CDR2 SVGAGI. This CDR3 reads CASIRPGDDTGELFF. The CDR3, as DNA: TGTGCCAGCATCCGCCCGGGGGACGATACCGGGGAGCTGTTTTTT.

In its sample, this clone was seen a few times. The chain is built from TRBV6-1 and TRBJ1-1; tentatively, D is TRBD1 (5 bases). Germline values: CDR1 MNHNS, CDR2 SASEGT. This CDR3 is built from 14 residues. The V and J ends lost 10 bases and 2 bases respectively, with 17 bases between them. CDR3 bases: TGTGCCACACTCCACGGGGACGTCAACACTGAAGCTTTCTTT. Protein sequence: CATLHGDVNTEAFF.

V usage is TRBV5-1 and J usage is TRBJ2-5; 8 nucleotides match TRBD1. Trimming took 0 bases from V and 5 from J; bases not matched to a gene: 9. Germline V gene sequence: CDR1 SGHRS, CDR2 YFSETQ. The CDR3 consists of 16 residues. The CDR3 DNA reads TGCGCCAGCAGCTTGGAGGCCCAGGGGGCAATGGAGACCCAGTACTTC. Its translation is CASSLEAQGAMETQYF.

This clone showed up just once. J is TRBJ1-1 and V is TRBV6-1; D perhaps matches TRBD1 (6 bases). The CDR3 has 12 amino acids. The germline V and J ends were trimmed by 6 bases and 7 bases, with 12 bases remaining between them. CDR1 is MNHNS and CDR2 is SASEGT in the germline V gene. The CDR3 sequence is CASSYRESEAFF. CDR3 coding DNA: TGTGCCAGCAGCTACAGGGAAAGTGAAGCTTTCTTT.

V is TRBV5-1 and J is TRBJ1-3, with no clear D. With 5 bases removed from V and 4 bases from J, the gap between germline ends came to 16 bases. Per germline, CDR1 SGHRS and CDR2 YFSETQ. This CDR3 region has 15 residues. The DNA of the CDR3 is TGCGCCAGCAGTACCTCACCCGGGGAAGGAAACACCATATATTTT. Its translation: CASSTSPGEGNTIYF. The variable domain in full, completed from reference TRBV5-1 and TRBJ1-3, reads KAGVTQTPRYLIKTRGQQVTLSCSPISGHRSVSWYQQTPGQGLQFLFEYFSETQRNKGNFPGRFSGRQFSNSRSEMNVSTLELGDSALYLCASSTSPGEGNTIYFGEGSWLTVV.

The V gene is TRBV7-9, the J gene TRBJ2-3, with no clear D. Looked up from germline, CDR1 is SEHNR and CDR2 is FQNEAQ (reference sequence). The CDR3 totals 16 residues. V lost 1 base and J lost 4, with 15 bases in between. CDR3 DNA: TGTGCCAGCAGCTTAGACCGGACGACCCCTGCAGATACGCAGTATTTT. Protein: CASSLDRTTPADTQYF. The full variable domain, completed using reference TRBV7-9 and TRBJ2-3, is DTGVSQNPRHKITKRGQNVTFRCDPISEHNRLYWYRQTLGQGPEFLTYFQNEAQLEKSRLLSDRFSAERPKGSFSTLEIQRTEQGDSAMYLCASSLDRTTPADTQYFGPGTRLTVL.

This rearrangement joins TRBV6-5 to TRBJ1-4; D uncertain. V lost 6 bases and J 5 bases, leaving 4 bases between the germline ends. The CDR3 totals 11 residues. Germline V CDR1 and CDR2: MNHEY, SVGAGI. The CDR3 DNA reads TGTGCCAGCAGACGAAATGAAAAACTGTTTTTT. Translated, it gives CASRRNEKLFF.

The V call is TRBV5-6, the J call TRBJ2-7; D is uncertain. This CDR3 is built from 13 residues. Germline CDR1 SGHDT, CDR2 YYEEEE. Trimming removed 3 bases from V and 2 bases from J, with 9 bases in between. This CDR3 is CASSSYSTYEQYV. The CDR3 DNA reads TGTGCCAGCAGCTCTTACAGTACCTACGAGCAGTACGTC.

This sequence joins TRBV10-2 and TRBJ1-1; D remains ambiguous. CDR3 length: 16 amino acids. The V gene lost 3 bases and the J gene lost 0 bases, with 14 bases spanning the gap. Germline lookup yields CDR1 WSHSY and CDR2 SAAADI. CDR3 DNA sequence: TGCGCCAGCAGTGAAAGCGGGGTTTTGATGAACACTGAAGCTTTCTTT. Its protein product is CASSESGVLMNTEAFF.

CDR3 amino acids: CASSLEDTQYF. The CDR3 nucleotides read TGTGCCAGCAGCCTGGAGGATACGCAGTATTTT. This chain connects TRBV5-5 to TRBJ2-3, with no clear D. CDR1 and CDR2 (germline): SGHKS, YYEKEE (reference sequence). Trimming stripped 4 bases from V and 6 bases from J, with 6 bases between. The CDR3 totals 11 residues.

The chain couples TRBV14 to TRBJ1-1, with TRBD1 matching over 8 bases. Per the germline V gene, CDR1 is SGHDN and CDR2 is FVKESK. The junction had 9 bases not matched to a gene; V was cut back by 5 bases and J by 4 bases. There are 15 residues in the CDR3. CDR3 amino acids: CASSINSGGLTEAFF. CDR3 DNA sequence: TGTGCCAGCAGCATCAACTCAGGGGGCCTCACTGAAGCTTTCTTT. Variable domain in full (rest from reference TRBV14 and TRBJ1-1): EAGVTQFPSHSVIEKGQTVTLRCDPISGHDNLYWYRRVMGKEIKFLLHFVKESKQDESGMPNNRFLAERTGGTYSTLKVQPAELEDSGVYFCASSINSGGLTEAFFGQGTRLTVV.